This TCR beta chain was retrieved from a study of blood T cells in healthy people across ages. CDR3 length equals 15 residues. The germline gives CDR1 ENHRY, CDR2 SYGVKD. Regarding this clonotype: The junction does not match germline at one end; this may be a read error.

Primed by a sample-barcoded 5' primer and a J-beta primer mix, a second PCR proceeded for 7 to 11 cycles. TCRdb redid the calling of the 5' RACE reads with MiXCR, one entry per CDR3 protein. This sample carries more than 900,000 distinct CDR3 sequences, roughly a quarter of them seen once, and the ten largest clones take approximately 0.71%. A further study also used this sample, focusing on T cells of mothers and their children.

The rearrangement uses TRBV10-3 and TRBJ1-4, with a weak D call TRBD1 (5 bases). This clonotype was sampled from a girl aged 2 to 9 in good health. Sequencing was done on a sample of blood. The CDR3 DNA is TGTGCCATCAGCAATACGGGGCCAACTAATGAAAAATTGTTTTTT. Protein sequence: CAISNTGPTNEKLFF.